This T cell receptor (beta chain) is from a study of T-cell reconstitution after alpha-beta-depleted transplantation in children. Looked up from germline, CDR1 is SGHTA and CDR2 is FQGNSA. The CDR3 loop spans 12 amino acids. J lost 7 bases, V lost 10 bases, and 9 bases had no gene match. Unique molecular identifiers were used to barcode this TCRbeta library. TCRdb reprocessed the PCR reads with MiXCR, giving one entry per CDR3 protein. The sample consists of about 590,000 distinct CDR3 sequences, approximately 13% of them appearing once. The sample holds a few counts of this clonotype. The V gene is TRBV7-2, the J gene TRBJ2-5; 7 bases are a match to TRBD2. The clonotype was recovered from a male patient between 10 and 17 years old who had a stem cell transplant for acute myeloid leukemia, so the T cells may come from the graft donor. This material consisted of PBMCs, mostly from graft donor cells, taken 360 days after TCRalphabeta/CD19-depleted stem cell transplant. The CDR3 here is CATALARGTQYF. The CDR3 nucleotides read TGTGCCACAGCACTAGCGCGTGGGACCCAGTACTTC.